The clone carrying this T cell receptor beta chain was seen a handful of times. Antigen unknown. PCR was performed a second time for about 7 to 11 cycles using a sample-barcoded 5' primer and a J-beta primer mix. From the 5' RACE reads, TCRdb called clonotypes with MiXCR, one entry per CDR3 protein. The data contain 1,300,000 or so distinct CDR3 sequences, roughly 60% of them singletons. The sample comes from a study of blood T cells in healthy people across ages. General study results and limits: Estimated diversity, derived from one million T cells, was regarded as an underestimate. When set beside aged donors, long-lived donors presented more naive CD4+ cells and higher diversity.

The germline V gene encodes CDR1 DFQATT and CDR2 SNEGSKA (reference sequence). V lost 5 bases and J 0 bases, leaving 14 bases between the germline ends. CDR3 length: 15 amino acids. Isolated per sample were at least 6 million PBMCs. The V call is TRBV20-1, the J call TRBJ2-4; TRBD1 might be the D (6 bases). The sequenced sample was blood. The receptor was derived from a man aged 18 to 29 in good health. The CDR3, as DNA: TGCAGTGCTCTTCCGGGACAAGTAGCCAAAAACATTCAGTACTTC. Translating gives CSALPGQVAKNIQYF.